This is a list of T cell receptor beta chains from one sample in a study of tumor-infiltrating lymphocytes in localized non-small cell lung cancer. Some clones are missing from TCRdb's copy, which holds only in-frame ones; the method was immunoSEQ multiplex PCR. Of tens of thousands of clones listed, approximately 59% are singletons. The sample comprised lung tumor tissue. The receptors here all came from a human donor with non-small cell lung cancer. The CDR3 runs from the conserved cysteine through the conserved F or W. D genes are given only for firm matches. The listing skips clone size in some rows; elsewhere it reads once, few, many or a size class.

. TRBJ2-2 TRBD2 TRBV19 CASSLADNTGELFF TGTGCCAGTAGCCTAGCGGACAACACCGGGGAGCTGTTTTTT
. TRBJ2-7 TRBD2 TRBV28 CASRRGGTSSTYEQYF TGTGCCAGCAGGCGGGGGGGGACATCCTCGACCTACGAGCAGTACTTC
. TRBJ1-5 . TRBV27 CASSLFRGQPQHF TGTGCCAGCAGTTTATTCAGGGGTCAGCCCCAGCATTTT
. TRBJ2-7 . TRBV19 CASSIRDTTYEQYF TGTGCCAGTAGTATCCGGGACACTACCTACGAGCAGTACTTC
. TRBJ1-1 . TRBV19 CASSVRQLLLNTEAFF TGTGCCAGTAGTGTACGACAGCTACTATTGAACACTGAAGCTTTCTTT
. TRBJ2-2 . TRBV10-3 CAISESLASNTGELFF TGTGCCATCAGTGAGTCGTTGGCATCTAACACCGGGGAGCTGTTTTTT
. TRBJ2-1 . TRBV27 CASSHTQEYEQFF TGTGCCAGCAGTCACACTCAAGAGTATGAGCAGTTCTTC
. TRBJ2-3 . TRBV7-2 CASSLGSATQYF TGTGCCAGCAGCTTAGGGTCGGCTACGCAGTATTTT
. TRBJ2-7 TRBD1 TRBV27 CASSPSLGQGAYEQYF TGTGCCAGCAGTCCATCGCTGGGACAGGGGGCTTACGAGCAGTACTTC
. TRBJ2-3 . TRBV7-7 CASSYGRADTQYF TGTGCCAGCAGCTACGGACGGGCAGATACGCAGTATTTT
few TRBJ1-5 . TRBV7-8 CASSSTEFNQPQHF TGTGCCAGCAGCTCTACAGAGTTCAATCAGCCCCAGCATTTT
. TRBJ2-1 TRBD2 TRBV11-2 CASSPRYNLAGIYNEQFF TGTGCCAGCAGCCCACGATATAATCTAGCGGGCATCTACAATGAGCAGTTCTTC
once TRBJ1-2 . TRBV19 CASTGGLGYGYTF TGTGCCAGTACCGGGGGCCTAGGTTATGGCTACACCTTC
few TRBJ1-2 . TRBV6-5 CASSIGFGGYTF TGTGCCAGCTCAATAGGGTTCGGGGGCTACACCTTC
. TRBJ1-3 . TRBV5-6 CASSLAGVGSGNTIYF TGTGCCAGCAGCTTGGCAGGGGTAGGTTCTGGAAACACCATATATTTT
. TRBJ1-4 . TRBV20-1 CSAFSNEKLFF TGCAGTGCTTTTAGTAATGAAAAACTGTTTTTT
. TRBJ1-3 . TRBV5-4 CASSLTDAGNTIYF TGTGCCAGCAGCTTGACAGATGCTGGAAACACCATATATTTT
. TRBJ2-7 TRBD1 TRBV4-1 CASSQGAGTGTTYEQYF TGCGCCAGCAGCCAAGGGGCCGGGACAGGGACCACCTACGAGCAGTACTTC
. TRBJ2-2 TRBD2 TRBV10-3 CASSYSGSGELFF TGTGCCAGCAGTTATAGCGGGAGTGGGGAGCTGTTTTTT
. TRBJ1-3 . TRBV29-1 CSVEENRAGNTIYF TGCAGCGTTGAAGAAAACAGGGCTGGAAACACCATATATTTT
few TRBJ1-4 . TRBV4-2 CASSHLIRRDNEKLFF TGTGCCAGCAGCCACCTTATCAGGAGGGATAATGAAAAACTGTTTTTT
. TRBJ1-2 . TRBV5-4 CASSLVGGDPLYYGYTF TGTGCCAGCAGCCTTGTCGGGGGGGATCCCCTTTACTATGGCTACACCTTC
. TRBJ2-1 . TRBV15 CATSRERESYNEQFF TGTGCCACCAGCAGAGAGCGAGAGTCATACAATGAGCAGTTCTTC
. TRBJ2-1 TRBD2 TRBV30 CAWSRGRALGEQFF TGTGCCTGGAGTCGCGGGAGGGCTCTGGGTGAGCAGTTCTTC
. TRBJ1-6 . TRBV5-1 CASSSRGPGSPLHF TGCGCCAGCAGCTCGCGGGGCCCAGGGTCACCCCTCCACTTT
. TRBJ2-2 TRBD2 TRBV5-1 CASRRREGTGELFF TGCGCCAGCAGGCGGAGGGAGGGGACCGGGGAGCTGTTTTTT
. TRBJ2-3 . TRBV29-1 CSVDGDSPGDTQYF TGCAGCGTTGATGGGGACTCTCCAGGAGATACGCAGTATTTT
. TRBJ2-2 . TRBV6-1 CASSEAWRTGELFF TGTGCCAGCAGTGAAGCGTGGAGAACCGGGGAGCTGTTTTTT
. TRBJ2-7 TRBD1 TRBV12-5 CASGFGTGVAEQYF TGTGCTAGTGGTTTCGGGACAGGGGTAGCCGAGCAGTACTTC
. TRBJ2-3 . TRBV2 CASTLDLADTQYF TGTGCCAGCACCCTCGACTTGGCAGATACGCAGTATTTT
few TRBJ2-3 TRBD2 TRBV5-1 CASSLDAGGGSTDTQYF TGCGCCAGCAGCTTGGATGCGGGAGGTGGATCTACAGATACGCAGTATTTT
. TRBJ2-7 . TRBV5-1 CASSGSYEQYF TGCGCCAGCAGCGGGTCCTACGAGCAGTACTTC
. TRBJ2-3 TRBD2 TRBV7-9 CASNGLAFTDTQYF TGTGCCAGCAACGGACTAGCATTCACAGATACGCAGTATTTT
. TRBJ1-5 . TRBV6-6 CASSLSGDDQPQHF TGTGCCAGCAGTTTATCAGGGGATGATCAGCCCCAGCATTTT
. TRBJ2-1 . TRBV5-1 CASSLGPGSSYNEQFF TGCGCCAGCAGCTTGGGGCCAGGGAGCTCCTACAATGAGCAGTTCTTC
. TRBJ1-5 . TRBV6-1 CASSRDKGNQPQHF TGTGCCAGCAGTCGGGACAAGGGGAATCAGCCCCAGCATTTT
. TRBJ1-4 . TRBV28 CASSLGGANEKLFF TGTGCCAGCAGTTTAGGAGGGGCTAATGAAAAACTGTTTTTT
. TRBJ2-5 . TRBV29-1 CSVFLFEGLGGQETQYF TGCAGCGTTTTTTTGTTCGAGGGACTGGGTGGACAAGAGACCCAGTACTTC
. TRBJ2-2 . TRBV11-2 CASRFRGGELFF TGTGCCAGCAGGTTCCGGGGCGGGGAGCTGTTTTTT
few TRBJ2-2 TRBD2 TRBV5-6 CASSLGLAGTGELFF TGTGCCAGCAGCTTGGGGCTAGCGGGCACCGGGGAGCTGTTTTTT
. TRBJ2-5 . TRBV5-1 CASSGTAQETQYF TGCGCCAGCAGCGGGACGGCCCAAGAGACCCAGTACTTC
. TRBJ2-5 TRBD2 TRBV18 CASSPIAGRETQYF TGTGCCAGCTCACCTATAGCGGGAAGGGAGACCCAGTACTTC
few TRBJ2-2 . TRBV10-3 CASCSLGASTGELFF TGTGCCAGCTGCAGCCTAGGAGCGTCCACCGGGGAGCTGTTTTTT
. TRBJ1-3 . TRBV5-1 CASSLVERPNTIYF TGCGCCAGCAGCTTGGTAGAAAGGCCGAACACCATATATTTT